This paragraph covers one TCR beta chain sequence. Its target is not known. A much larger clone is a single base away; this may be a read error. Other nucleotide sequences in the sample specify the same CDR3. The entry originates in a study of tissue T cells after allogeneic stem cell transplantation. Using immunoSEQ multiplex PCR, the repertoire was profiled, and TCRdb retains in-frame clones only, with some absent. The table lists about 10,000 clones, roughly 60% of them singletons. Comparators were a few non-transplant cancer patients without known GI disease. Study results and caveats: Motif-based clustering found tissue-specific repertoire signatures shared across patients, though few clones were shared.

Sequenced material: tissue from the jejunum, taken at autopsy. The receptor was derived from a woman aged 18-49 years with breast cancer.

The CDR3 DNA reads TGTGCCAGCAGTTACGTCGCCGGATCCTACGAGCAGTACTTC. Translated, it gives CASSYVAGSYEQYF. This chain uses TRBV6-2 or TRBV6-3 with TRBJ2-7, with D uncertain. This CDR3 comprises 14 residues. Trimming shortened V by 2 bases and J by 1 base, and 9 bases separated the two germline ends. CDR1 and CDR2 (germline): MNHEY, SVGEGT.